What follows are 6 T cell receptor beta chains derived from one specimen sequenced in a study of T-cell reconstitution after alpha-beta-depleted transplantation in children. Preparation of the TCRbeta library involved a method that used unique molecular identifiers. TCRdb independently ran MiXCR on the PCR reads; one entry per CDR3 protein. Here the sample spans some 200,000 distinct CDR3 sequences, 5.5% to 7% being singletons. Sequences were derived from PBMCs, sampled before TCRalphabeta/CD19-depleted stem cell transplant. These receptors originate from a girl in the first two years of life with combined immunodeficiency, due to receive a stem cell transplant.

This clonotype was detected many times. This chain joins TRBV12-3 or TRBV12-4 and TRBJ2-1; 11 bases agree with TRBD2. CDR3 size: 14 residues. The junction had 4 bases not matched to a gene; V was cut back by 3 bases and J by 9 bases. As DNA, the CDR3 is TGTGCCAGCAGTTTCCTAGCGGGAGGTTCTGAGCAGTTCTTC. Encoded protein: CASSFLAGGSEQFF.

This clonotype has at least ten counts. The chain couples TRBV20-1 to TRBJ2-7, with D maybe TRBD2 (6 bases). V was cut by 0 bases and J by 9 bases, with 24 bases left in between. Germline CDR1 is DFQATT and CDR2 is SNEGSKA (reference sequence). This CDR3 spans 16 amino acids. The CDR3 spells CSARDIRDGRDRRQYF. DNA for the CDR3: TGCAGTGCTAGAGATATTCGGGACGGGCGGGATCGAAGGCAGTACTTC.

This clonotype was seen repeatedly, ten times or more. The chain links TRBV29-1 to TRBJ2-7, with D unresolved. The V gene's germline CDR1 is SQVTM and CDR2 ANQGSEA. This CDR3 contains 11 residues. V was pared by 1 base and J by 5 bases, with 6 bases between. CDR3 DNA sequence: TGCAGCGTTGAAGTCGATAACGAGCAGTACTTC. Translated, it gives CSVEVDNEQYF.

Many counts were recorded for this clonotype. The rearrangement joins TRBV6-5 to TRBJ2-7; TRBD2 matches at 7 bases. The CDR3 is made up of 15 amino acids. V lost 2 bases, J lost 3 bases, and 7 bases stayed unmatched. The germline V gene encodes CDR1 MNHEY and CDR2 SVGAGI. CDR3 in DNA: TGTGCCAGCAGTTACAGGAGCGGGGACCTCTACGAGCAGTACTTC. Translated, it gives CASSYRSGDLYEQYF.

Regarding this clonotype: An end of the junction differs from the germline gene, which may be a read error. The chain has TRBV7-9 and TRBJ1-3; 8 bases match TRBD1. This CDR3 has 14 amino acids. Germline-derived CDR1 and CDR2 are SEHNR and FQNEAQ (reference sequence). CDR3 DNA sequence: TGTGCCAGCAGCTCGACAGGGGCTGGAAACACCGTATATTTT. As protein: CASSSTGAGNTVYF.

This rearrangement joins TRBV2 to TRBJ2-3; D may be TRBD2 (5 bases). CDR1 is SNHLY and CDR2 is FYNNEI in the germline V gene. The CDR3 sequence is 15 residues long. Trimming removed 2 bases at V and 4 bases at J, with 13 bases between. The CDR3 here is CASSEKSSIPDTQYF. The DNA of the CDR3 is TGTGCCAGCAGTGAAAAGTCTAGCATACCAGATACGCAGTATTTT.